This TCR beta chain was observed in a study of identical twins. Trimming removed 0 bases at V and 8 bases at J, with 14 bases between. Per germline, CDR1 LGHDT and CDR2 YNNKEL (reference sequence). The CDR3 is 15 amino acids. Regarding the study as a whole: Diverse VJ usage suggested most zero-insertion clonotypes were not invariant T cells. Models, which agreed with sharing between unrelated individuals, nonetheless underestimated the out-of-frame TCR alpha sharing seen in monozygotic twins.

This clonotype was counted only a few times. Its antigen is not identified. TCRdb itself ran the 5' RACE reads through MiXCR, one entry per CDR3 protein. The top ten clones hold roughly 1.6% of a sample with approximately 700,000 distinct CDR3 sequences, roughly 6% of them seen once. The chain combines TRBV3-1 with TRBJ2-1, with D tentatively TRBD1 (5 bases). This clonotype was obtained from a man aged 18 to 30 in good health. Input material: naive T cells sorted from blood. CDR3 loop: CASSQERGQFDEQFF. The CDR3 DNA sequence: TGTGCCAGCAGCCAAGAAAGGGGCCAATTCGATGAGCAGTTCTTC.